This T cell receptor beta chain is drawn from a study of T cells after yellow fever vaccination. Trimming left V 1 base short and J 2 bases short, with 6 bases between. Germline values: CDR1 GTSNPN, CDR2 SVGIG (reference sequence). This CDR3 spans 12 amino acids. Findings and limits, study-wide: Once the booster was given, most primary-vaccination clones reappeared, at over 95% for CD4 and over 70% for CD8.

Using its own MiXCR run on the 5' RACE reads, TCRdb lists one record per CDR3 protein. The sample contains about 260,000 distinct CDR3 sequences, about an eighth of which appear only once. Of note for this clonotype: Its matching antigen is unknown.

This material consisted of CD4+ T cells sorted from PBMCs, taken 45 days after the yellow fever booster vaccination. J is TRBJ2-7 and V is TRBV30, with D tentatively TRBD2 (6 bases). The TCR originated in a man aged 30 to 45 who received the YFV17D yellow fever vaccine. CDR3 loop: CAWSGLAYEQYF. The DNA of the CDR3 is TGTGCCTGGAGTGGACTAGCCTACGAGCAGTACTTC.